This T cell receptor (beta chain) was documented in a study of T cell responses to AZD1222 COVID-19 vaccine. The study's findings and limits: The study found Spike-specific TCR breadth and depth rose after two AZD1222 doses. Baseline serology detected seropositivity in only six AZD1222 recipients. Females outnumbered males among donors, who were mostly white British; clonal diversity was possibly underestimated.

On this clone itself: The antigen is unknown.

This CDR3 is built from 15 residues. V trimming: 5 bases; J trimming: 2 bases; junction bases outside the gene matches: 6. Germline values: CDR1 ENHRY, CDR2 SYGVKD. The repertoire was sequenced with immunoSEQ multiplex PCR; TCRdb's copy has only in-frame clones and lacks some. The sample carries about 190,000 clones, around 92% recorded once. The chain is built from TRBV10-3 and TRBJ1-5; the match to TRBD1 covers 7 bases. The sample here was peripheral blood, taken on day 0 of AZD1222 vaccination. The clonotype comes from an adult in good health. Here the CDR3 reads CAISHDRDGNQPQHF. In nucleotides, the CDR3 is TGTGCCATCAGTCATGACAGGGACGGCAATCAGCCCCAGCATTTT.